These T cell receptor beta chains were read from a single sample in a study of T cell repertoires in cytomegalovirus infection. Their antigens are not known. TCRdb used MiXCR to reprocess the reads, holding one entry per CDR3 protein. Of some 800,000 distinct CDR3 sequences in the sample, 32% were seen once. The specimen comprised cultured CD8+ T cells from PBMCs, sampled from culture after CMV antigen stimulation. These receptors all come from a human donor in good health (CMV status not recorded). Some clones in this sample may be carry-over from other donors' samples. The CDR3 runs from the conserved cysteine through the conserved F or W. D genes are given only for firm matches.

CDR3 length: 13; V gene: TRBV15; J gene: TRBJ2-1; D gene: TRBD1; CDR3 protein: CATSSDRGDEQFF
CDR3 length: 15; V gene: TRBV27; J gene: TRBJ2-1; D gene: TRBD1; CDR3 protein: CASSFRDRAHNEQFF
CDR3 length: 14; V gene: TRBV6-1; J gene: TRBJ2-1; D gene: TRBD2; CDR3 protein: CASSELAEYNEQFF
CDR3 length: 15; V gene: TRBV5-5; J gene: TRBJ2-1; D gene: NA; CDR3 protein: CASSRTGLRDNEQFF
CDR3 length: 14; V gene: TRBV6-5; J gene: TRBJ1-2; D gene: NA; CDR3 protein: CASSYSQGHYGYTF
CDR3 length: 16; V gene: TRBV7-6; J gene: TRBJ2-1; D gene: TRBD2; CDR3 protein: CASNTAGGLSYNEQFF
CDR3 length: 15; V gene: TRBV2; J gene: TRBJ1-5; D gene: TRBD1; CDR3 protein: CASRGPDRVNQPQHF
CDR3 length: 15; V gene: TRBV19; J gene: TRBJ2-1; D gene: TRBD1; CDR3 protein: CASSIRDSPYNEQFF
CDR3 length: 17; V gene: TRBV7-9; J gene: TRBJ2-3; D gene: TRBD2; CDR3 protein: CASSSTRGGLSTDTQYF
CDR3 length: 11; V gene: TRBV20-1; J gene: TRBJ2-3; D gene: NA; CDR3 protein: CSARTPMEQYF
CDR3 length: 13; V gene: TRBV5-1; J gene: TRBJ1-2; D gene: TRBD1; CDR3 protein: CASSLPDRAEDTF
CDR3 length: 15; V gene: TRBV15; J gene: TRBJ2-3; D gene: NA; CDR3 protein: CATSTTWTATDTQYF
CDR3 length: 14; V gene: TRBV7-2; J gene: TRBJ2-7; D gene: TRBD2; CDR3 protein: CASNPSGGGSVQYF
CDR3 length: 15; V gene: TRBV7-9; J gene: TRBJ2-1; D gene: NA; CDR3 protein: CASSSPGGRYNEQFF
CDR3 length: 14; V gene: TRBV19; J gene: TRBJ2-7; D gene: NA; CDR3 protein: CASSTYRDSYEQYF
CDR3 length: 13; V gene: TRBV3-1; J gene: TRBJ2-1; D gene: NA; CDR3 protein: CASSQGTPNEQFF
CDR3 length: 12; V gene: TRBV12-3/TRBV12-4; J gene: TRBJ2-1; D gene: NA; CDR3 protein: CASSPGGDEQFF
CDR3 length: 17; V gene: TRBV7-2; J gene: TRBJ1-2; D gene: TRBD1; CDR3 protein: CASSVPTGGPPSYGYTF
CDR3 length: 19; V gene: TRBV6-5; J gene: TRBJ1-6; D gene: TRBD1; CDR3 protein: CASSYSISLRTGGNSPLHF
CDR3 length: 14; V gene: TRBV5-6; J gene: TRBJ1-1; D gene: TRBD1; CDR3 protein: CASSWGQANTEAFF
CDR3 length: 15; V gene: TRBV7-8; J gene: TRBJ2-2; D gene: TRBD1; CDR3 protein: CASSLASRGTGELFF
CDR3 length: 18; V gene: TRBV4-1; J gene: TRBJ1-5; D gene: NA; CDR3 protein: CASSQDPAGQHSNQPQHF
CDR3 length: 10; V gene: TRBV7-6; J gene: TRBJ2-5; D gene: NA; CDR3 protein: CAILNRDIYF
CDR3 length: 15; V gene: TRBV7-9; J gene: TRBJ2-7; D gene: TRBD1; CDR3 protein: CASSLAPGQGREQYF
CDR3 length: 13; V gene: TRBV5-1; J gene: TRBJ2-1; D gene: NA; CDR3 protein: CASSLPPQNEQFF
CDR3 length: 14; V gene: TRBV7-8; J gene: TRBJ1-5; D gene: NA; CDR3 protein: CASSLAGPQQPQHF
CDR3 length: 13; V gene: TRBV27; J gene: TRBJ2-1; D gene: NA; CDR3 protein: CASSPPKLSVQFF
CDR3 length: 13; V gene: TRBV27; J gene: TRBJ1-5; D gene: NA; CDR3 protein: CASSPIWNQPQHF
CDR3 length: 14; V gene: TRBV19; J gene: TRBJ1-1; D gene: TRBD1; CDR3 protein: CASTKTGVNTEAFF
CDR3 length: 15; V gene: TRBV10-3; J gene: TRBJ1-5; D gene: TRBD1; CDR3 protein: CAISEGTGGNQPQHF
CDR3 length: 17; V gene: TRBV10-3; J gene: TRBJ2-6; D gene: NA; CDR3 protein: CAISEYSRSSGANVLTF
CDR3 length: 16; V gene: TRBV6-2/TRBV6-3; J gene: TRBJ1-2; D gene: TRBD1; CDR3 protein: CASSSHPGQRNYGYTF
CDR3 length: 15; V gene: TRBV20-1; J gene: TRBJ1-2; D gene: TRBD1; CDR3 protein: CSALPPGQPNYGYTF
CDR3 length: 16; V gene: TRBV10-3; J gene: TRBJ2-1; D gene: NA; CDR3 protein: CAISEYLESSYNEQFF
CDR3 length: 19; V gene: TRBV7-6; J gene: TRBJ2-1; D gene: TRBD1; CDR3 protein: CASTFFPGQGLPSYNEQFF
CDR3 length: 15; V gene: TRBV9; J gene: TRBJ2-2; D gene: NA; CDR3 protein: CASTHRRGNTGELFF
CDR3 length: 16; V gene: TRBV2; J gene: TRBJ1-5; D gene: NA; CDR3 protein: CASSRGGFFSNQPQHF
CDR3 length: 13; V gene: TRBV27; J gene: TRBJ2-5; D gene: NA; CDR3 protein: CASSVEYQETQYF
CDR3 length: 15; V gene: TRBV23-1; J gene: TRBJ2-3; D gene: NA; CDR3 protein: CASSQLRLFTDTQYF
CDR3 length: 17; V gene: TRBV12-3/TRBV12-4; J gene: TRBJ2-3; D gene: NA; CDR3 protein: CASSLMRGRDSTDTQYF
CDR3 length: 15; V gene: TRBV7-9; J gene: TRBJ1-4; D gene: NA; CDR3 protein: CAIPAFELGNEKLFF
CDR3 length: 16; V gene: TRBV7-2; J gene: TRBJ2-1; D gene: TRBD1; CDR3 protein: CASSLPTGTEHNEQFF
CDR3 length: 15; V gene: TRBV6-6; J gene: TRBJ2-5; D gene: NA; CDR3 protein: CASSALTRSQETQYF
CDR3 length: 17; V gene: TRBV25-1; J gene: TRBJ2-7; D gene: NA; CDR3 protein: CASSGYVSPRGGYEQYF
CDR3 length: 13; V gene: TRBV12-5; J gene: TRBJ2-1; D gene: NA; CDR3 protein: CASGSAPFAEQFF
CDR3 length: 13; V gene: TRBV12-3/TRBV12-4; J gene: TRBJ1-2; D gene: NA; CDR3 protein: CASRPWGTYGYTF
CDR3 length: 15; V gene: TRBV4-1; J gene: TRBJ2-1; D gene: TRBD2; CDR3 protein: CASSQAGGATNEQFF
CDR3 length: 17; V gene: TRBV28; J gene: TRBJ1-6; D gene: NA; CDR3 protein: CASTRPNVNYGNSPLHF
CDR3 length: 17; V gene: TRBV7-6; J gene: TRBJ1-2; D gene: TRBD1; CDR3 protein: CASSSRTGAKANYGYTF
CDR3 length: 18; V gene: TRBV5-1; J gene: TRBJ2-5; D gene: TRBD2; CDR3 protein: CASSYSGLAGDLEETQYF
CDR3 length: 16; V gene: TRBV12-3/TRBV12-4; J gene: TRBJ2-4; D gene: NA; CDR3 protein: CASTPPVGKAKNIQYF
CDR3 length: 15; V gene: TRBV6-6; J gene: TRBJ2-3; D gene: TRBD2; CDR3 protein: CASSVSGASTDTQYF
CDR3 length: 15; V gene: TRBV6-2/TRBV6-3; J gene: TRBJ2-3; D gene: NA; CDR3 protein: CASSLGTRHTDTQYF
CDR3 length: 17; V gene: TRBV6-5; J gene: TRBJ2-1; D gene: TRBD2; CDR3 protein: CASRNPRSGGTNNEQFF
CDR3 length: 15; V gene: TRBV7-2; J gene: TRBJ1-5; D gene: NA; CDR3 protein: CASSPIYGGNQPQHF
CDR3 length: 17; V gene: TRBV6-1; J gene: TRBJ2-3; D gene: TRBD2; CDR3 protein: CASPGTSGTLRTDTQYF
CDR3 length: 19; V gene: TRBV27; J gene: TRBJ2-3; D gene: TRBD1; CDR3 protein: CASSSLAPTGGPGTDTQYF